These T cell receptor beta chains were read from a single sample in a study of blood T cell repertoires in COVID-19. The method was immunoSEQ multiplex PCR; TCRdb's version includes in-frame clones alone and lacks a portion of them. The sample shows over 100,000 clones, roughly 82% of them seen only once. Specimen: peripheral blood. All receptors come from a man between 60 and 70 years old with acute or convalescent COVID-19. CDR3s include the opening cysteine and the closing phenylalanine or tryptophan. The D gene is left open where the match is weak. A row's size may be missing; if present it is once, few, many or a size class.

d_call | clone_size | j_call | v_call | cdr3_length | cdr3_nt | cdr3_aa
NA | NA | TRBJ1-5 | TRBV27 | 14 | TGTGCCACACGGCGGTGGGCAGGGAATCAGCCCCAGCATTTT | CATRRWAGNQPQHF
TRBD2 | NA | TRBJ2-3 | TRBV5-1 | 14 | TGCGCCAGCAGCCGGACTAGCGACACAGATACGCAGTATTTT | CASSRTSDTDTQYF
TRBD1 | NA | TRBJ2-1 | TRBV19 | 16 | TGTGCCAGTAGTATAGATCACACTAACAGGGGGCAAGAGCAGTTCTTC | CASSIDHTNRGQEQFF
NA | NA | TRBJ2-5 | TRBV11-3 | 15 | TGTGCCAGCAGCTTAGGAGGGCTGTACCAAGAGACCCAGTACTTC | CASSLGGLYQETQYF
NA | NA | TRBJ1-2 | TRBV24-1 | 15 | TGTGCCACCAGTGACCCCGGGCAGGGCGCGGATGGCTACACCTTC | CATSDPGQGADGYTF
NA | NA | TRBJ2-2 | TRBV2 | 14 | TGTGCCAGCAGGGAACAAAGCGCCCCCGGGGAGCTGTTTTTT | CASREQSAPGELFF
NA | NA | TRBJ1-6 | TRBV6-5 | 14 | TGTGCCAGCCGACAGAGCTCCTATAATTCACCCCTCCACTTT | CASRQSSYNSPLHF
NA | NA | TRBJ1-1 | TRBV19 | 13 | TGTGCCAGTAGTCCCCGGGGTAACACTGAAGCTTTCTTT | CASSPRGNTEAFF
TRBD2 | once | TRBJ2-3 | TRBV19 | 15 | TGTGCCAGTAGGGTCGGGAGGAGTGGCACAGATACGCAGTATTTT | CASRVGRSGTDTQYF
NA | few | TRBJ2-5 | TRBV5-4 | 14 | TGTGCCAGCAGCTTTCGGGATGGGTGGGAGACCCAGTACTTC | CASSFRDGWETQYF
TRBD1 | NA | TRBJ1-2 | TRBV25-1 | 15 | TGTGCCAGCAGTGAAGATACCGGGACAGGGAATGGCTACACCTTC | CASSEDTGTGNGYTF
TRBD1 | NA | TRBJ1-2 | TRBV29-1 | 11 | TGCAGCGCCGGGACAGACTATGGCTACACCTTC | CSAGTDYGYTF
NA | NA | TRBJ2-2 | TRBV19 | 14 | TGTGCCAGTGGGCCAGGGTCGGCCACCGGGGAGCTGTTTTTT | CASGPGSATGELFF
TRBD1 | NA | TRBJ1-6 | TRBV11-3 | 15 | TGTGCCAGCAGCGGAACGGACAGGAGGAATTCACCCCTCCACTTT | CASSGTDRRNSPLHF
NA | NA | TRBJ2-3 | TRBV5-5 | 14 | TGTGCCAGCAGTTCGATTCCAAGAGCAGATACGCAGTATTTT | CASSSIPRADTQYF
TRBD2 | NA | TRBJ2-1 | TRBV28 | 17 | TGTGCCAGCAGTCCGGGACTAGCGGGAGGGGCCTACAATGAGCAGTTCTTC | CASSPGLAGGAYNEQFF
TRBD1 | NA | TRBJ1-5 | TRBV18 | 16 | TGTGCCAGCTCACAGGACAGGGCGGTGGGCAATCAGCCCCAGCATTTT | CASSQDRAVGNQPQHF
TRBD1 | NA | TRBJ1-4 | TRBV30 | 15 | TGTGCCTGGAGTGTACTTGCAGGGGGCAGTGAAAAACTGTTTTTT | CAWSVLAGGSEKLFF
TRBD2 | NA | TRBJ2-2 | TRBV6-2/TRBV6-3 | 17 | TGTGCCAGCAGCCACGGGACTAGCGAGAGAAACACCGGGGAGCTGTTTTTT | CASSHGTSERNTGELFF
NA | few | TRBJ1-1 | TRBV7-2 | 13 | TGTGCCAGCAGCTTAGAAAGGGGCTCTGAAGCTTTCTTT | CASSLERGSEAFF
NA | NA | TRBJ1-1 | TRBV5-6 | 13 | TGTGCCAGCAGCTGGGGAGTGAACACTGAAGCTTTCTTT | CASSWGVNTEAFF
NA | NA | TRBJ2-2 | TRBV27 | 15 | TGTGCCAGTTCCAGGTCGAACGTGCACACCGGGGAGCTGTTTTTT | CASSRSNVHTGELFF
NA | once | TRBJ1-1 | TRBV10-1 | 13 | TGCGCCAGCAAGGGGGACCTCAACACTGAAGCTTTCTTT | CASKGDLNTEAFF
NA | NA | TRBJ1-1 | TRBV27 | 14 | TGTGCCAGCAGTTCTCGACAAAACAGGGTTCGGACTTTCTTT | CASSSRQNRVRTFF
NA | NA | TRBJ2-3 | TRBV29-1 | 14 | TGCAGCGTTGCCCTAGCTGGGAAGGTAGATACGCAGTATTTT | CSVALAGKVDTQYF
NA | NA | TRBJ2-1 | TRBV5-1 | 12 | TGCGCCAGCAGCGTGGAGGGGGCTGAGCAGTTCTTC | CASSVEGAEQFF
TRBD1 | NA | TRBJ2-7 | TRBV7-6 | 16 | TGTGCCAGCAGCGCCTGGGGGACAGGGAGAAGGTACGAGCAGTACTTC | CASSAWGTGRRYEQYF
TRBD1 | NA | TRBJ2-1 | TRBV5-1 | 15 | TGCGCCAGCAGCTTGGTCAGGACAGGTAACAATGAGCAGTTCTTC | CASSLVRTGNNEQFF
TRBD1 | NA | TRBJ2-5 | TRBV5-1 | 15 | TGCGCCAGCAGCTTGGTAGCAGGGGGCTCGGAGACCCAGTACTTC | CASSLVAGGSETQYF
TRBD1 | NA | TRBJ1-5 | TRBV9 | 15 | TGTGCCAGCAGCCGGCAGTCAGGGGGCGATCAGCCCCAGCATTTT | CASSRQSGGDQPQHF
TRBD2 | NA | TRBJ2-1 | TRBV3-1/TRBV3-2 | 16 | TGTGCCAGCAGCCCCACTAGCGGGCGCTATTACAATGAGCAGTTCTTC | CASSPTSGRYYNEQFF
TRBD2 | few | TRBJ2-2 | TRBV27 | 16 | TGTGCCAGCAGTGGGAGGGGACTGACGTCCCCCGGGGAGCTGTTTTTT | CASSGRGLTSPGELFF
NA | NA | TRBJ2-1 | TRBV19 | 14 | TGTGCCAGTAGTATAGGGAGGCCTCTACACGAGCAGTTCTTC | CASSIGRPLHEQFF
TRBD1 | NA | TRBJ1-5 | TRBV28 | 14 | TGTGCCAGCAGAATGGGACAGCCCAATCAGCCCCAGCATTTT | CASRMGQPNQPQHF
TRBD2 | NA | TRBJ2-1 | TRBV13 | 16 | TGTGCCAGCAGCGCGTTACTAGCGGAGAACTACAATGAGCAGTTCTTC | CASSALLAENYNEQFF
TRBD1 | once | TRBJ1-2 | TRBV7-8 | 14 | TGTGCCAGCAGCCAGGACAGGGCAATCTATGGCTACACCTTC | CASSQDRAIYGYTF
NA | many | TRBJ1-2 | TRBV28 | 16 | TGTGCCAGCAGTTTAGTTGTGCCAGGGGATGACTATGGCTACACCTTC | CASSLVVPGDDYGYTF
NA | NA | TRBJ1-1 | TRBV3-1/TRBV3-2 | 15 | TGTGCCAGCACCGGGTTGGGGAGTATGAACACTGAAGCTTTCTTT | CASTGLGSMNTEAFF
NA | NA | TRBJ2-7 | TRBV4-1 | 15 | TGCGCCAGCAGCCCAGAGCCACAGCTGAACTACGAGCAGTACTTC | CASSPEPQLNYEQYF
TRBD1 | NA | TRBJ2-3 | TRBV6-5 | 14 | TGTGCCAGCGACCGAGGGACAGGGGCCAATACGCAGTATTTT | CASDRGTGANTQYF
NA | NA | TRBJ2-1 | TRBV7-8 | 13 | TGTGCCAGCAGCTTAGTGCCAGACAATGAGCAGTTCTTC | CASSLVPDNEQFF
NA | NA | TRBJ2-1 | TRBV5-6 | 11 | TGTGCCAGCAGCGTTCTCCGTGAGCAGTTCTTC | CASSVLREQFF
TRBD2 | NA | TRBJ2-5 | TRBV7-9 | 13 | TGTGCCAGCATCCCGACTAGCGGGGAGACCCAGTACTTC | CASIPTSGETQYF
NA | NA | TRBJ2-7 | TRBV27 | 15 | TGTGCCAGCAGCCCCCGGCGCCGGAGCTCCTACGAGCAGTACTTC | CASSPRRRSSYEQYF
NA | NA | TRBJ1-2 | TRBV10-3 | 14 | TGTGCCATCAGTGAAGGGGGAGCAAACTATGGCTACACCTTC | CAISEGGANYGYTF
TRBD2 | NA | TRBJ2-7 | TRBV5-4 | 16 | TGTGCCAGCAGCTTGGCGGGAGGGCCTCCACTACGCGAGCAGTACTTC | CASSLAGGPPLREQYF
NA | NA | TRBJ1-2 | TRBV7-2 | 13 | TGTGCCAGCAGCTTCAGGGGAGCCTATGGCTACACCTTC | CASSFRGAYGYTF
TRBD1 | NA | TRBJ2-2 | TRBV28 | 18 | TGTGCCAGCAGGACCGGGACAGGGCGTGGAGCGAACACCGGGGAGCTGTTTTTT | CASRTGTGRGANTGELFF
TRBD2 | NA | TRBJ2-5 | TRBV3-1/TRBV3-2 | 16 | TGTGCCAGCAGCCCCTGGACTAGCGAGGGACAAGAGACCCAGTACTTC | CASSPWTSEGQETQYF
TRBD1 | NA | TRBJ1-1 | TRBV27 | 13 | TGTGCCAGCAGTAAATCAGGGACAGCCGAAGCTTTCTTT | CASSKSGTAEAFF
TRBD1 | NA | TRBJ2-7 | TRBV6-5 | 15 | TGTGCCAGCAGCAACAGAGGGACAGGGATGTTCGCGCAGTACTTC | CASSNRGTGMFAQYF
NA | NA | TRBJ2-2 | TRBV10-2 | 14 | TGCGCCACCCCCAAGGGACAGAACACCGGGGAGCTGTTTTTT | CATPKGQNTGELFF